One T cell receptor beta chain is described in this entry. No antigen is known for it. The data derive from a study of cytomegalovirus exposure and HLA in healthy donors. 13 Jbeta primers and 60 Vbeta primers were used for the PCR. Profiling relied on immunoSEQ multiplex PCR, and the TCRdb table lists in-frame clones only, not all of them. The sample has under 200,000 clones; approximately 79% are singletons. Study-wide results and limits: Roughly uniform sequencing depth across donors was assumed, possibly incorrectly. In the analysis, some V segments, TRBV6-2 and TRBV6-3 included, were excluded as indistinguishable. Cytomegalovirus-associated TCR beta chains were listed, numbering 164.

The CDR3 is 14 residues long. Germline loops: CDR1 LNHNV, CDR2 YYDKDF (reference sequence). J gave up 1 base and V 7 bases, and 3 bases lay outside the gene matches. This TCR came from a male donor in good health and CMV-seronegative. The sample comprised PBMCs. The rearrangement links TRBV15 to TRBJ2-4; 8 nucleotides align to TRBD1. CDR3 bases: TGTGCCACCAAACAGGGGGAGGCCAAAAACATTCAGTACTTC. Translated: CATKQGEAKNIQYF.